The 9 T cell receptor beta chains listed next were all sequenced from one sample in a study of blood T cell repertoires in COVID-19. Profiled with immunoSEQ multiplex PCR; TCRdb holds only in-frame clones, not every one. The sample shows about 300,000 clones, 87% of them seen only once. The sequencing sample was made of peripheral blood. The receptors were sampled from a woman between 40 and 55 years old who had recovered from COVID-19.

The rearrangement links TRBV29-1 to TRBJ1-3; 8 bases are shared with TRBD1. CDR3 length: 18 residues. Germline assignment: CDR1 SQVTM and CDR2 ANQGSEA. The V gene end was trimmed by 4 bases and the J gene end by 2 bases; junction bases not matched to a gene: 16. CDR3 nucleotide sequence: TGCAGCGTTGTGTATGATGGGACAGGTGTGGCGGCTGGAAACACCATATATTTT. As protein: CSVVYDGTGVAAGNTIYF.

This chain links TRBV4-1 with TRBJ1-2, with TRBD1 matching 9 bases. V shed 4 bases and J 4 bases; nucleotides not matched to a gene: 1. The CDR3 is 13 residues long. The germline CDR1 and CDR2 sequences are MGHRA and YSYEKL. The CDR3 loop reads CASSPTGGYGYTF. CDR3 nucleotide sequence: TGCGCCAGCAGCCCGACAGGGGGCTATGGCTACACCTTC.

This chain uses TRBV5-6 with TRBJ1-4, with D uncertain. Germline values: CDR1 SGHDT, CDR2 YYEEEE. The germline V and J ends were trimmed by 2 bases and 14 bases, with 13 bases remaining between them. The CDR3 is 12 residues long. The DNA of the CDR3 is TGTGCCAGCAGCTTTGGAAGGGAGTCCCTGTTTTTT. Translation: CASSFGRESLFF.

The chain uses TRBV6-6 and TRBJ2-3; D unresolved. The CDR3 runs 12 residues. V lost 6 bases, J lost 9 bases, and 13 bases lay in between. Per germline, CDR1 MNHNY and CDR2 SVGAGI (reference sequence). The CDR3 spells CASSIQSLTQYF. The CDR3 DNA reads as TGTGCCAGCAGCATACAGAGCCTCACGCAGTATTTT.

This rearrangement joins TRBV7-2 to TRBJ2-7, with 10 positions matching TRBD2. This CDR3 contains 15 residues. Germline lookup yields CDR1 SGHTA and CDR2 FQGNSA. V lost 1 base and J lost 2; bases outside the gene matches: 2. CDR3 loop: CASSLVLAGAYEQYF. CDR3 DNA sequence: TGTGCCAGCAGCTTAGTTCTAGCGGGGGCCTACGAGCAGTACTTC.

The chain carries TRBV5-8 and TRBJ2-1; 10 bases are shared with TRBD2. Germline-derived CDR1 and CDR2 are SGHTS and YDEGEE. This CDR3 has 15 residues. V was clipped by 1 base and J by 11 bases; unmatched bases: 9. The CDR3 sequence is CASSLQAGGLGKQFF. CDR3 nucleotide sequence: TGTGCCAGCAGCTTGCAAGCGGGGGGGCTTGGTAAGCAGTTCTTC.

CDR3 sequence reads: CASSLASFYSPLHF. CDR3 DNA sequence: TGTGCCAGCAGTTTGGCCTCGTTCTATTCACCCCTCCACTTT. V and J are TRBV27 and TRBJ1-6, with D uncertain. The CDR3 has 14 residues. Trimming removed 3 bases from V and 8 bases from J, with 11 bases in between. The germline V gene has CDR1 MNHEY and CDR2 SMNVEV (reference sequence).

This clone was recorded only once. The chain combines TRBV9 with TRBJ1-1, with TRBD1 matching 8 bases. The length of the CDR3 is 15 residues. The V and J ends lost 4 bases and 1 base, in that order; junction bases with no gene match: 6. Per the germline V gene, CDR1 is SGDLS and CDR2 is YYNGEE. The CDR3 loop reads CASSPRGTGNTEAFF. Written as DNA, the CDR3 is TGTGCCAGCAGCCCGAGGGGGACAGGGAACACTGAAGCTTTCTTT.

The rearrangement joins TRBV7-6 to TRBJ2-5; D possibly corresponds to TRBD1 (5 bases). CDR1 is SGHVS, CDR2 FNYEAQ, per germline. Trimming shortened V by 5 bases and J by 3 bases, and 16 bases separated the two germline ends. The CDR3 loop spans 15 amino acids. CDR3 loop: CASSNRQGAKETQYF. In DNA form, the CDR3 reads TGTGCCAGCAGCAATAGACAAGGGGCTAAAGAGACCCAGTACTTC.